The 30 T cell receptor beta chains given below trace back to one sample, sequenced in a study of T cell responses to AZD1222 COVID-19 vaccine. Sequenced by immunoSEQ multiplex PCR; TCRdb stores in-frame clones only, minus some. The table has almost 95,000 clones, 85% seen once; the top ten hold more than 3.5%. The sample was peripheral blood, taken 28 days after the second AZD1222 dose. These receptors were taken from an adult who received the AZD1222 COVID-19 vaccine.

The chain uses TRBV5-1 and TRBJ2-7, with D unresolved. Germline V gene data show CDR1 as SGHRS and CDR2 as YFSETQ. V dropped 6 bases and J dropped 5 bases, with 21 bases sitting between them. CDR3 size: 15 residues. The CDR3 loop reads CASTPTTSSSHEQYF. The CDR3 DNA sequence: TGCGCCAGCACACCGACCACCTCCTCTTCCCACGAGCAGTACTTC.

The CDR3 protein is CASSSPGRYEQYF. The DNA of the CDR3 is TGTGCCAGCAGCTCGCCGGGTCGCTACGAGCAGTACTTC. The chain recombines TRBV5-6 with TRBJ2-7; D is uncertain. The ends were cut back, 3 bases at V and 3 bases at J, with 10 bases in the middle. The CDR3 sequence is 13 residues long. Germline V gene lookup returns CDR1 SGHDT and CDR2 YYEEEE. The whole variable domain, remainder taken from reference TRBV5-6 and TRBJ2-7, is DAGVTQSPTHLIKTRGQQVTLRCSPKSGHDTVSWYQQALGQGPQFIFQYYEEEERQRGNFPDRFSGHQFPNYSSELNVNALLLGDSALYLCASSSPGRYEQYFGPGTRLTVT.

The J gene is TRBJ2-7, the V gene TRBV6-2 or TRBV6-3; 8 nucleotides match TRBD1. Germline V gene sequence: CDR1 MNHEY, CDR2 SVGEGT. The J segment lost 3 bases and the V segment lost 0 bases, leaving 4 bases of the junction unmatched. The CDR3 covers 15 residues. For the CDR3, the DNA is TGTGCCAGCAGTTACTCGAGCAGGGGGCTCTACGAGCAGTACTTC. This gives the protein CASSYSSRGLYEQYF.

The J gene is TRBJ2-5, the V gene TRBV10-3; D gene uncertain. With 3 bases removed from V and 3 bases from J, the gap between germline ends came to 5 bases. The CDR3 totals 12 residues. Germline V gene sequence: CDR1 ENHRY, CDR2 SYGVKD. This CDR3 reads CAISDTEETQYF. DNA of the CDR3: TGTGCCATCAGTGATACGGAAGAGACCCAGTACTTC.

This clone has only one observation. The chain employs TRBV19 and TRBJ2-3, with 7 bases aligning to TRBD1. Germline assignment: CDR1 LNHDA and CDR2 SQIVND (reference sequence). The V and J ends lost 2 bases and 1 base, in that order; junction bases with no gene match: 6. CDR3 size: 16 residues. The CDR3 sequence: CASSIKNGQGTDTQYF. Written as DNA, the CDR3 is TGTGCCAGTAGTATAAAAAATGGACAGGGCACAGATACGCAGTATTTT.

The V and J genes are TRBV12-3 or TRBV12-4 and TRBJ2-5; D gene uncertain. The CDR3 contains 12 residues. V lost 3 bases to trimming and J lost 5 bases, with 7 bases between them. CDR3 protein: CASSFPGETQYF. Written as DNA, the CDR3 is TGTGCCAGCAGTTTCCCCGGGGAGACCCAGTACTTC.

V is TRBV30 and J is TRBJ2-7, with a possible D match to TRBD1 (6 bases). Deletions cut 3 bases from V and 6 bases from J, with 21 bases between. The CDR3 runs 15 residues. The germline V gene encodes CDR1 GTSNPN and CDR2 SVGIG (reference sequence). The CDR3 DNA follows: TGTGCCTGGAGCCTCACAGGGACCCCGTGGGGCGAGCAGTACTTC. This translates into CAWSLTGTPWGEQYF.

This clone was found a few times. The chain is built from TRBV28 and TRBJ1-1, with D perhaps TRBD1 (5 bases). Germline CDR1 and CDR2: MDHEN and SYDVKM. V was clipped by 5 bases and J by 4 bases, with 17 bases between them. This CDR3 has 15 amino acids. CDR3 bases: TGTGCCAGCAGTCCCTCGCAGGGTTTTGGCACTGAAGCTTTCTTT. This encodes CASSPSQGFGTEAFF.

This clone was picked up one time. The chain combines TRBV5-6 with TRBJ1-2; the match to TRBD1 covers 10 bases. CDR1 SGHDT and CDR2 YYEEEE come from the germline V gene. The length of the CDR3 is 15 residues. V lost 3 bases and J lost 2; bases outside the gene matches: 4. The CDR3 coding sequence is TGTGCCAGCAGCTACCGACAGGGGGCCAACTATGGCTACACCTTC. It codes for CASSYRQGANYGYTF.

The J gene is TRBJ1-5, the V gene TRBV27; D gene unclear. The V end lost 2 bases, the J end lost 5 bases, and 10 bases lay between the germline ends. The CDR3 is 14 residues long. In germline, CDR1 is MNHEY, CDR2 SMNVEV (reference sequence). The CDR3 is CASSLAALDQPQHF. In DNA, the CDR3 is TGTGCCAGCAGTTTAGCGGCCTTAGATCAGCCCCAGCATTTT.

This clone was counted once. J is TRBJ2-7 and V is TRBV7-2; D uncertain. V was pared by 6 bases and J by 3 bases, with 15 bases between. The CDR3 contains 14 residues. CDR1 and CDR2 (germline): SGHTA, FQGNSA. Written as DNA, the CDR3 is TGTGCCAGCAGGCTAACTACGGGCAACTACGAGCAGTACTTC. This codes for CASRLTTGNYEQYF.

V usage is TRBV19 and J usage is TRBJ1-5; D is ambiguous. CDR1 and CDR2 (germline): LNHDA, SQIVND (reference sequence). V gave up 3 bases and J gave up 2 bases, with 23 bases separating them. This CDR3 is built from 19 residues. This CDR3 is CASSISPLSGRGGNQPQHF. CDR3 coding DNA: TGTGCCAGTAGTATTTCCCCGTTGAGTGGGCGAGGAGGCAATCAGCCCCAGCATTTT.

For this clone: One junction end disagrees with the germline gene, perhaps due to a read error. This rearrangement joins TRBV18 to TRBJ2-2; D might be TRBD2 (6 bases). CDR3 length: 16 residues. Per germline, CDR1 KGHSH and CDR2 LQKENI. The CDR3 bases are TGTGCCAGCTCCCCACGGCGGGATATGGGGACCGGGGAGCTGTTTTTT. It is translated as CASSPRRDMGTGELFF.

The chain has TRBV6-2 or TRBV6-3 and TRBJ1-4, with unresolved D. Germline CDR1 is MNHEY and CDR2 is SVGEGT. V was clipped by 6 bases and J by 5 bases, with 7 bases between them. This CDR3 contains 12 residues. In nucleotides, the CDR3 is TGTGCCAGCAGCCGACCGAATGAAAAACTGTTTTTT. This gives the protein CASSRPNEKLFF.

The chain joins TRBV19 to TRBJ1-5; D is uncertain. Germline loops: CDR1 LNHDA, CDR2 SQIVND (reference sequence). The CDR3 loop spans 13 amino acids. Trimming shortened V by 1 base and J by 6 bases, and 7 bases separated the two germline ends. The CDR3 sequence: CASSIGQGQPQHF. The CDR3 bases are TGTGCCAGTAGTATAGGGCAAGGTCAGCCCCAGCATTTT. The complete variable domain, with remaining parts taken from reference TRBV19 and TRBJ1-5, reads DGGITQSPKYLFRKEGQNVTLSCEQNLNHDAMYWYRQDPGQGLRLIYYSQIVNDFQKGDIAEGYSVSREKKESFPLTVTSAQKNPTAFYLCASSIGQGQPQHFGDGTRLSIL.

This sequence joins TRBV27 and TRBJ1-6, with 11 bases identical to TRBD1. The CDR3 is 16 residues long. Losses at the gene ends were 2 bases for V and 10 bases for J; bases not matched to a gene: 7. From germline, CDR1 is MNHEY and CDR2 SMNVEV (reference sequence). The DNA of the CDR3 is TGTGCCAGCAGTTTACGGACAGGGGGCCGTGACTCACCCCTCCACTTT. It encodes CASSLRTGGRDSPLHF.

The gene calls are TRBV7-9 and TRBJ2-1, with TRBD2 matching 10 bases. This CDR3 is built from 19 residues. Germline CDR1 SEHNR, CDR2 FQNEAQ (reference sequence). V lost 2 bases, J lost 0 bases, and 10 bases stayed unmatched. CDR3 residues: CASSLSRLAGATSYNEQFF. DNA of the CDR3: TGTGCCAGCAGCTTATCGCGGCTAGCGGGAGCGACCTCCTACAATGAGCAGTTCTTC.

The chain couples TRBV24-1 to TRBJ2-5, with D unresolved. Germline assignment: CDR1 KGHDR and CDR2 SFDVKD. V was clipped by 4 bases and J by 5 bases, with 22 bases between them. There are 17 residues in the CDR3. This chain's CDR3 is CATSEPDVSRMIETQYF. The CDR3 coding sequence is TGTGCCACCAGTGAACCGGACGTAAGTCGTATGATCGAGACCCAGTACTTC.

This clone was seen only once. J is TRBJ2-7 and V is TRBV6-6; D not certain. This CDR3 is built from 13 residues. The germline V and J ends were trimmed by 6 bases and 2 bases, with 11 bases remaining between them. Per germline, CDR1 MNHNY and CDR2 SVGAGI (reference sequence). CDR3 sequence: CASSPTAAYEQYF. CDR3 nucleotides: TGTGCCAGCAGCCCGACTGCAGCCTACGAGCAGTACTTC.

This clone rates as medium-sized. The rearrangement links TRBV7-9 to TRBJ1-1, with D possibly matching TRBD1 (6 bases). This CDR3 spans 11 amino acids. V dropped 5 bases and J dropped 8 bases, with 9 bases sitting between them. The germline V gene has CDR1 SEHNR and CDR2 FQNEAQ (reference sequence). The CDR3 DNA reads as TGTGCCAGCAGCGCAACAGGGGAAGCTTTCTTT. This encodes CASSATGEAFF.

The V gene is TRBV10-3, the J gene TRBJ1-2, with D unclear. This CDR3 is 11 amino acids long. CDR1 ENHRY and CDR2 SYGVKD come from the germline V gene. Trimming pared 3 bases from V and 4 bases from J, leaving 3 bases between. CDR3 nucleotide sequence: TGTGCCATCAGTGACTTCTATGGCTACACCTTC. It yields the protein CAISDFYGYTF.

This rearrangement joins TRBV19 to TRBJ1-4; D not resolved. V lost 6 bases to trimming and J lost 7 bases, with 12 bases between them. This CDR3 contains 13 residues. Germline CDR1 reads LNHDA; CDR2 reads SQIVND (reference sequence). DNA of the CDR3: TGTGCCAGTAGCGGCCAGGAGCGTGAAAAACTGTTTTTT. This translates into CASSGQEREKLFF.

The chain employs TRBV5-4 and TRBJ1-2; D uncertain. The V and J ends lost 0 bases and 2 bases respectively, with 8 bases between them. The CDR3 covers 14 residues. Germline V gene lookup returns CDR1 SGHNT and CDR2 YYREEE (reference sequence). The CDR3 DNA reads TGTGCCAGCAGCTTGGAACGGATCAACTATGGCTACACCTTC. Protein sequence: CASSLERINYGYTF.

This clone was seen a single time. DNA for the CDR3: TGTGCCAGCAGCCAGACTAGCGAACAAGAGACCCAGTACTTC. Translation gives CASSQTSEQETQYF. The rearrangement uses TRBV3-1 (or the pseudogene TRBV3-2) and TRBJ2-5, with 8 bases fitting TRBD2. Germline CDR1 is LGHDT and CDR2 is YNNKEL (reference sequence). The CDR3 is 14 amino acids. V lost 3 bases and J lost 2; bases outside the gene matches: 2.

This rearrangement joins TRBV2 to TRBJ1-1; D not resolved. Trimming removed 8 bases from V and 1 base from J, with 8 bases in between. CDR1 is SNHLY and CDR2 is FYNNEI in the germline V gene. The CDR3 consists of 12 residues. CDR3 region: CASEKGNTEAFF. CDR3 bases: TGTGCCAGCGAGAAAGGGAACACTGAAGCTTTCTTT.

CDR3 in DNA: TGTGCCAGCAGCCAAGATCTTACGGGCCAGGCGTCTACCTACGAGCAGTACTTC. Translation: CASSQDLTGQASTYEQYF. V is TRBV3-1 (or the pseudogene TRBV3-2) and J is TRBJ2-7; D gene uncertain. The V end lost 0 bases, the J end lost 2 bases, and 20 bases lay between the germline ends. In germline, CDR1 is LGHDT, CDR2 YNNKEL (reference sequence). The CDR3 contains 18 residues.

The J gene is TRBJ2-3, the V gene TRBV7-3, with 8 bases that match TRBD2. J was trimmed by 2 bases and V by 0 bases; bases with no gene match: 4. This CDR3 contains 16 residues. The germline gives CDR1 SGHTA, CDR2 FQGTGA. The CDR3 loop is CASSLTTSDPTDTQYF. CDR3 nucleotides: TGTGCCAGCAGCTTAACGACTAGCGACCCCACAGATACGCAGTATTTT.

The chain carries TRBV20-1 and TRBJ1-2; unclear D gene. The CDR3 totals 11 residues. The V and J ends lost 5 bases and 3 bases respectively, with 7 bases between them. Germline assignment: CDR1 DFQATT and CDR2 SNEGSKA (reference sequence). The CDR3 sequence is CSARLDYGYTF. The CDR3 nucleotides read TGCAGTGCTCGGTTAGACTATGGCTACACCTTC.

V and J are TRBV6-1 and TRBJ1-1; D perhaps matches TRBD1 (6 bases). Per germline, CDR1 MNHNS and CDR2 SASEGT. The CDR3 sequence is 18 residues long. The V and J ends lost 0 bases and 1 base respectively, with 18 bases between them. The CDR3 sequence: CASSEAFSTGRRNTEAFF. The CDR3 nucleotides are TGTGCCAGCAGTGAAGCGTTCTCAACAGGGCGGAGGAACACTGAAGCTTTCTTT.

V gene TRBV19 combines with J gene TRBJ2-7; D is possibly TRBD2 (6 bases). Trimming took off 5 bases at V and 7 bases at J, with 21 bases between the two ends. The CDR3 has 15 residues. Per the germline V gene, CDR1 is LNHDA and CDR2 is SQIVND (reference sequence). CDR3 bases: TGTGCCAGTAGTCCCGTTGAGGGGAGGAGGCGAGAGCAGTACTTC. Protein sequence: CASSPVEGRRREQYF.